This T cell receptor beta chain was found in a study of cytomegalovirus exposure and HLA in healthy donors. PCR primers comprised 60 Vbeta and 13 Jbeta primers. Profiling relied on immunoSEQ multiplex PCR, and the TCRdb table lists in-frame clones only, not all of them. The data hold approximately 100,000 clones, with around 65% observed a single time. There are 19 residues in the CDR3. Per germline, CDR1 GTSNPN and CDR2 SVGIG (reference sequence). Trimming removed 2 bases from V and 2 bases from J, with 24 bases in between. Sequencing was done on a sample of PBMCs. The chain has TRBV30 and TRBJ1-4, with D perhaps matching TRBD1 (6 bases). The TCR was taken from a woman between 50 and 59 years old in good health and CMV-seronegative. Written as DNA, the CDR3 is TGTGCCTGGAGTCCCCGGTTAGGGGGAATTTCGGGGACTAATGAAAAACTGTTTTTT. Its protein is CAWSPRLGGISGTNEKLFF.